This T cell receptor beta chain was identified in a study of T cell responses to AZD1222 COVID-19 vaccine. TCRdb keeps only in-frame clones here, not all; method: immunoSEQ multiplex PCR. The sample has about 210,000 clones, roughly 94% seen once. The CDR3 runs to 15 residues. V was trimmed by 8 bases and J by 0 bases, leaving 17 bases between them. Germline lookup yields CDR1 GTSNPN and CDR2 SVGIG (reference sequence). This material consisted of peripheral blood, taken 28 days after the second dose of the MenACWY control vaccine. The rearrangement links TRBV30 to TRBJ2-1, with D tentatively TRBD1 (6 bases). This sequence was found in an adult who received the MenACWY meningococcal vaccine as a control. The DNA for the CDR3 is TGTGCCGGGACCCAGGACAGACACTCCTACAATGAGCAGTTCTTC. It translates to CAGTQDRHSYNEQFF.